This T cell receptor beta chain is drawn from a study of Graves' ophthalmopathy and Graves' hyperthyroidism. Study-level results: Prediction of ophthalmopathy progression reached around 70% sensitivity and around 75% specificity.

This clonotype came up many times. The antigen is undetermined. Transcripts of RNA were the source for amplifying TCR beta CDR3 regions. Following a first-round RT-PCR that used HTBI primers, a second-round multiplex PCR was carried out. MiXCR was run by TCRdb on the multiplex PCR reads, yielding one entry per CDR3 protein. The data show about 590,000 distinct CDR3 sequences, roughly 39% seen once. This clonotype was sampled from an adult man with Graves' hyperthyroidism. The sample was peripheral blood or thyroid tissue (not recorded which).

The CDR3 DNA reads as TGCGCCAGCAGCCAAGAACAGGGTCGCCATCAGCCCCAGCATTTT. This codes for CASSQEQGRHQPQHF. The chain is built from TRBV4-1 and TRBJ1-5; D perhaps matches TRBD1 (6 bases). The CDR3 loop spans 15 amino acids. Trimming pared 0 bases from V and 5 bases from J, leaving 11 bases between. CDR1 and CDR2 from the germline V gene are MGHRA and YSYEKL.